This TCR beta chain was observed in a study of CXCR3-negative and CXCR3-positive naive CD8 T cells. Study background: Overall TRB read output was 120 million to 150 million, and each library contained about 1.5 +/- 0.3 million reads. Study findings and constraints: Diversity in memory CD8+ cells fell much lower than the comparably high levels seen in both naive subsets. When CXCR3-positive naive cells were set against CXCR3-negative naive cells, the former had more hydrophobic TRB CDR3s.

UMI-tagged TRB cDNA libraries were built via 5' RACE. TCRdb reprocessed the 5' RACE reads; each CDR3 protein has one entry and no DNA is given. This repertoire includes around 60,000 distinct CDR3 sequences. The sorting of each CD8+ T cell subset was done in triplicate, at 250,000 to 300,000 cells each. CD45RO-CCR7+CD27+CD95- defined naive CD8+ T cells. Worth noting for this clonotype: Its target is not known.

CDR3 length equals 16 residues. V gene TRBV12-3 or TRBV12-4 combines with J gene TRBJ1-1; no DNA is available, so the TRBD1 call from TCRdb remains unchecked. Sample: naive CXCR3+ CD8+ T cells from blood. Subset meaning: CD45RO-CCR7+CD27+CD95- naive CD8+ T cells expressing CXCR3 (TNR3+). This TCR derives from a human donor in good health. Some clones in this sample may be carry-over from other donors' samples. CDR3 region: CASRSPHRGPHTEAFF.